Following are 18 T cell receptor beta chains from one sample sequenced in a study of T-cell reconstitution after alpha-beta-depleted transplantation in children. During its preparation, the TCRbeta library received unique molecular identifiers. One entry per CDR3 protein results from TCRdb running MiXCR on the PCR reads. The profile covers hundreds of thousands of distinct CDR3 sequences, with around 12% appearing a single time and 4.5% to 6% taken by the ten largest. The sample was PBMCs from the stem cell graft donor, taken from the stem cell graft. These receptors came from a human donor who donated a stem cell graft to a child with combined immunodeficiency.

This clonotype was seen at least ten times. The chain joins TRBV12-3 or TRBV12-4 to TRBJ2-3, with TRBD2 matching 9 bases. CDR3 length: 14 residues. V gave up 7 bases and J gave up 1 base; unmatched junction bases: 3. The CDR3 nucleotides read TGTGCCAGCAAAGCGGGGGGCGGCACAGATACGCAGTATTTT. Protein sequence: CASKAGGGTDTQYF.

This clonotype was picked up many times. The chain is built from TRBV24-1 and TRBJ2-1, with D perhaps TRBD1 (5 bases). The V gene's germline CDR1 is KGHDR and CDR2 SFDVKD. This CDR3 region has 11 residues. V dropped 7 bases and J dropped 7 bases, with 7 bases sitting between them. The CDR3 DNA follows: TGTGCCACCAGCGACAGAAATGAGCAGTTCTTC. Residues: CATSDRNEQFF.

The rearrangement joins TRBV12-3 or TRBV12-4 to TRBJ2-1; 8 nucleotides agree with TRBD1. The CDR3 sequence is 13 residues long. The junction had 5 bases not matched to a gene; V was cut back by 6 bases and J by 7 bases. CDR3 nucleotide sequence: TGTGCCAGCAGCCAGGGGGCGGAAAATGAGCAGTTCTTC. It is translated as CASSQGAENEQFF.

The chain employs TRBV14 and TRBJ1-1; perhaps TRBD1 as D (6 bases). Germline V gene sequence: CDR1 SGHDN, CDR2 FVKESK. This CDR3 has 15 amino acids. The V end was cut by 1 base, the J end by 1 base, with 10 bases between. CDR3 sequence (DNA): TGTGCCAGCAGCCAAGCTGACAGGCCGAACACTGAAGCTTTCTTT. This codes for CASSQADRPNTEAFF.

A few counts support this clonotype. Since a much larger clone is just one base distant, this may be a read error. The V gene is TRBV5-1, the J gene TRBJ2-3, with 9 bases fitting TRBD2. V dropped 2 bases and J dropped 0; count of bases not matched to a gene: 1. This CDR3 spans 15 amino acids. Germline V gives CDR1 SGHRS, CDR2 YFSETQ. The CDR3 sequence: CASSFAGGSTDTQYF. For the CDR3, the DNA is TGCGCCAGCAGCTTCGCGGGAGGGAGCACAGATACGCAGTATTTT.

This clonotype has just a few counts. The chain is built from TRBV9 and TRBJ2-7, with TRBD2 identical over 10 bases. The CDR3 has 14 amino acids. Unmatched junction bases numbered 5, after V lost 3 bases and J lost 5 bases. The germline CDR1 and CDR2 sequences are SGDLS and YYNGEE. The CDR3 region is CASSASGSMDEQYF. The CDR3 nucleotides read TGTGCCAGCAGCGCTAGCGGGAGCATGGACGAGCAGTACTTC.

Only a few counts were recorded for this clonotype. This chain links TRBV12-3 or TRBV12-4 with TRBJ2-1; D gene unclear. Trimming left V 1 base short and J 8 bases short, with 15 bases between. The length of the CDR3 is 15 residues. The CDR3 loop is CASSLGGFGRDEQFF. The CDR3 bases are TGTGCCAGCAGTTTAGGAGGTTTTGGACGGGATGAGCAGTTCTTC.

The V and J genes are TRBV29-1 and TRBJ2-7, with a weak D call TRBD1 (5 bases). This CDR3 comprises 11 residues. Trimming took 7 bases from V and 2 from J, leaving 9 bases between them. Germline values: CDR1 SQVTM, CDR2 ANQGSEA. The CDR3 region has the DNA TGCAGCGCGAAGGGGACCTACGAGCAGTACTTC. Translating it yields CSAKGTYEQYF.

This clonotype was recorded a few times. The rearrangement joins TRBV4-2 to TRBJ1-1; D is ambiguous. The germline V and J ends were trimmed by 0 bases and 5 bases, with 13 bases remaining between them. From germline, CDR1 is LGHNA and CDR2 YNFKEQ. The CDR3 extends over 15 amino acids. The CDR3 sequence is CASSQDRGPGTEAFF. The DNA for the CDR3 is TGTGCCAGCAGCCAAGATCGAGGTCCGGGGACTGAAGCTTTCTTT.

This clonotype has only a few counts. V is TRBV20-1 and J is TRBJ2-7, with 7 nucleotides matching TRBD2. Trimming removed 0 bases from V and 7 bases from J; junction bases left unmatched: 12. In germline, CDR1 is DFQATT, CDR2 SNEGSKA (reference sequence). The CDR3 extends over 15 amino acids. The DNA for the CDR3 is TGCAGTGCTAGAGATAGACGGGAGGTTAGAAATGAGCAGTACTTC. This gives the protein CSARDRREVRNEQYF.

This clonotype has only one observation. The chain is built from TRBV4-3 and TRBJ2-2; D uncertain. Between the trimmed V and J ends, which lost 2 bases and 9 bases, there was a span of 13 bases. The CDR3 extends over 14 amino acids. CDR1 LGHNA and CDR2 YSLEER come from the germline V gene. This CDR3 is CASSQLESSRELFF. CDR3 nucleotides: TGCGCCAGCAGCCAACTAGAATCCTCGAGGGAGCTGTTTTTT.

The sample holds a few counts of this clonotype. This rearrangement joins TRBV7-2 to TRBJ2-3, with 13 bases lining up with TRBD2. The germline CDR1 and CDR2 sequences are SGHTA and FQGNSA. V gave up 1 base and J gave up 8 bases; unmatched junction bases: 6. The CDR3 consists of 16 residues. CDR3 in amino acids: CASSLELAGGLSTQYF. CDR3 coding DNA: TGTGCCAGCAGCTTAGAACTAGCGGGGGGGCTAAGTACGCAGTATTTT.

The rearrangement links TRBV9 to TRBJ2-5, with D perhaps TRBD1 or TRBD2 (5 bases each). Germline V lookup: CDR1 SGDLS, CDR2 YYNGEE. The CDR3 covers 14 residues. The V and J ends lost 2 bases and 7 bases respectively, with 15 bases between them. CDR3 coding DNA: TGTGCCAGCAGCGTTCACGGGGACGAGGGGACCCAGTACTTC. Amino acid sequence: CASSVHGDEGTQYF.

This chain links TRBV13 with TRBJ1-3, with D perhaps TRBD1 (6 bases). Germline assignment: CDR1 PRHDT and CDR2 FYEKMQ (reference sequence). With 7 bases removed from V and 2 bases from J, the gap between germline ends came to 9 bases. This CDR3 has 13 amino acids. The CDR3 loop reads CASTHRAGNTIYF. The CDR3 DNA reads TGTGCCAGCACCCACAGGGCTGGAAACACCATATATTTT. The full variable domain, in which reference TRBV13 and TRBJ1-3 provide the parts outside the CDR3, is AAGVIQSPRHLIKEKRETATLKCYPIPRHDTVYWYQQGPGQDPQFLISFYEKMQSDKGSIPDRFSAQQFSDYHSELNMSSLELGDSALYFCASTHRAGNTIYFGEGSWLTVV.

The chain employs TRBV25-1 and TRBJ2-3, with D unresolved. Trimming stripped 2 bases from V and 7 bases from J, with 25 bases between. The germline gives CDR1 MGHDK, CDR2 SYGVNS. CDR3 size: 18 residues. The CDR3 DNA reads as TGTGCCAGCAGTGAAAGTCCCCGCAACCCAATTCAATATTATACGCAGTATTTT. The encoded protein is CASSESPRNPIQYYTQYF.

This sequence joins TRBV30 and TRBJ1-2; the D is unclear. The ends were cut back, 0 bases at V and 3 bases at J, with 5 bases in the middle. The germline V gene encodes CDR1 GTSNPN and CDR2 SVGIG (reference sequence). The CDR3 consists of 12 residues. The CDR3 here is CAWSVYYYGYTF. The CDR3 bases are TGTGCCTGGAGTGTATACTACTATGGCTACACCTTC.

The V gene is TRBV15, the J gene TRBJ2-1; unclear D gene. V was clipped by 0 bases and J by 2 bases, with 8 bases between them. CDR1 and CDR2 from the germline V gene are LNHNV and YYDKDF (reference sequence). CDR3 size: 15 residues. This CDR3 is CATSRDADTYNEQFF. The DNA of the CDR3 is TGTGCCACCAGCAGAGACGCGGATACCTACAATGAGCAGTTCTTC.

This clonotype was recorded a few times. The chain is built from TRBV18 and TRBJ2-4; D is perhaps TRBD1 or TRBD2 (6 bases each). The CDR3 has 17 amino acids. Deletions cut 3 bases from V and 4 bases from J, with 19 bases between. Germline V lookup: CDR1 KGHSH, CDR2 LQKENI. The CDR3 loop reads CASSPGPQRGTKNIQYF. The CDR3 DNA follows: TGTGCCAGCTCACCGGGGCCCCAGAGGGGGACTAAAAACATTCAGTACTTC. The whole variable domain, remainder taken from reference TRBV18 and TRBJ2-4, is NAGVMQNPRHLVRRRGQEARLRCSPMKGHSHVYWYRQLPEEGLKFMVYLQKENIIDESGMPKERFSAEFPKEGPSILRIQQVVRGDSAAYFCASSPGPQRGTKNIQYFGAGTRLSVL.